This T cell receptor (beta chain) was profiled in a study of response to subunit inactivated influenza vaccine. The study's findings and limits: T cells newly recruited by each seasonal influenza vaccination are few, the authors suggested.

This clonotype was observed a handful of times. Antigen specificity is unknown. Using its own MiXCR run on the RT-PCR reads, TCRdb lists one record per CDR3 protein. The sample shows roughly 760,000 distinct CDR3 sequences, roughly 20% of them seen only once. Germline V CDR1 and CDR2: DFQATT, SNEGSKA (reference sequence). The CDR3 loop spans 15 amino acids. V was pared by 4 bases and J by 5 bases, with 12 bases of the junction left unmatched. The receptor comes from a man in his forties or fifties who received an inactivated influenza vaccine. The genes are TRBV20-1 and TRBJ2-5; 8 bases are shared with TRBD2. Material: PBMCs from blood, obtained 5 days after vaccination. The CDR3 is CSATPTSGGGETQYF. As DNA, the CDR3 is TGCAGTGCTACCCCTACTAGCGGTGGAGGTGAGACCCAGTACTTC.